This entry concerns a single TCR beta chain. Its antigen is undetermined. Germline assignment: CDR1 SGHRS and CDR2 YFSETQ. The CDR3 spans 17 residues. With 0 bases clipped from V and 3 bases from J, the junction kept 11 bases outside the gene matches. Here immunoSEQ multiplex PCR was the method, and the copy in TCRdb shows in-frame clones only, minus some. The table records 2 million to 3 million clones, 90% to 95% of them present only once. This sample was taken from a study of shared clonotypes between healthy human individuals. Regarding the study as a whole: Represented genetic and exposure-history diversity was restricted by having few donors.

Material for sequencing was naive CD4+ T cells sorted from blood. Indicated subset: CD45RA+ positively selected. This chain uses TRBV5-1 with TRBJ1-2; 7 positions agree with TRBD1. The source of this sequence is a man in his late teens or twenties in good health. CDR3 residues: CASSLDPDREVHYGYTF. The CDR3, as DNA: TGCGCCAGCAGCTTGGACCCTGACAGGGAGGTACACTATGGCTACACCTTC. Filled out from reference TRBV5-1 and TRBJ1-2, the complete variable domain reads KAGVTQTPRYLIKTRGQQVTLSCSPISGHRSVSWYQQTPGQGLQFLFEYFSETQRNKGNFPGRFSGRQFSNSRSEMNVSTLELGDSALYLCASSLDPDREVHYGYTFGSGTRLTVV.